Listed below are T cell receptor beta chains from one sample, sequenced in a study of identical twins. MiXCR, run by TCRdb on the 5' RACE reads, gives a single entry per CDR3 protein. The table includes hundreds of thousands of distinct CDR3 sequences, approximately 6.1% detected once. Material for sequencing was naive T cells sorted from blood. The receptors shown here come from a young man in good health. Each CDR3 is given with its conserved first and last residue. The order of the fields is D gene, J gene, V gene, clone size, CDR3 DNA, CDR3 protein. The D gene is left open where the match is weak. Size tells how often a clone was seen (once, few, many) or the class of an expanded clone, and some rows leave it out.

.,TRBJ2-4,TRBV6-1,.,TGTGCCAGCAGTGAAGCTGGGGGTGTTCCGAAAAACATTCAGTACTTC,CASSEAGGVPKNIQYF
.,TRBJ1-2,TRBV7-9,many,TGTGCCAGCAGCCAGCCGGCAGCTAACTATGGCTACACCTTC,CASSQPAANYGYTF
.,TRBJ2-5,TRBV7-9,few,TGTGCCAGCAGTCGGACTGGCGTCGACCAGTACTTC,CASSRTGVDQYF
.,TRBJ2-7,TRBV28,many,TGTGCCAGCAAGATTACGGGGGCAGGGTACGAGCAGTACTTC,CASKITGAGYEQYF
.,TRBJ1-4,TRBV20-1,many,TGCAGTGCTAGAGATCGGGGGGTTAATGAAAAACTGTTTTTT,CSARDRGVNEKLFF
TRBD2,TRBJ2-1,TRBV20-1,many,TGCAGTGCTAGGGAGCCGAGCGGGAGCTCCTACAATGAGCAGTTCTTC,CSAREPSGSSYNEQFF
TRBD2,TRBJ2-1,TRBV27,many,TGTGCCAGCAGATCTAGCGGGAGGGCCCAGTTCTTC,CASRSSGRAQFF
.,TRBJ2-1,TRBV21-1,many,TGTGCCACACACTCCCCTAGGACCAAATACAATGAGCAGTTCTTC,CATHSPRTKYNEQFF
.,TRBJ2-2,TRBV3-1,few,TGTGCCAGCAGCCAAGATATAGTGGTAGCGGTTCCCGGGGAGCTGTTTTTT,CASSQDIVVAVPGELFF
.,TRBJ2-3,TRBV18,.,TGTGCCAGCTTACTACGACAGGCCGGGGCAGATACGCAGTATTTT,CASLLRQAGADTQYF
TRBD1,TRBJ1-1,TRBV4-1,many,TGCGCCAGCAGCCAACCAGACAGGGGGCGGGGGACTGAAGCTTTCTTT,CASSQPDRGRGTEAFF
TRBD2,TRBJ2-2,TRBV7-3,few,TGTGCCAGCAGCCAAGGGCGGGGACTAGCGCTCGCGAACACCGGGGAGCTGTTTTTT,CASSQGRGLALANTGELFF
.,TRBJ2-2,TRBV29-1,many,TGCAGCGGATTCGTTGCCAGGGAGCTGTTTTTT,CSGFVARELFF
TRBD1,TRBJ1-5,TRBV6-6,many,TGTGCCATCTCCGGGACAGGGGTCCAGCCCCAGCATTTT,CAISGTGVQPQHF
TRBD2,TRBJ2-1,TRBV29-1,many,TGCAGCGTTGTTATGCGGACTAGCGGGAACTACAATGAGCAGTTCTTC,CSVVMRTSGNYNEQFF
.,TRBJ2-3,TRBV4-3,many,TGCGCCAGCAGCCAAGTTACAGGGATTAGCACAGATACGCAGTATTTT,CASSQVTGISTDTQYF
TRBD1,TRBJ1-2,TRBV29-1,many,TGCAGCGTTGGAACCGCAGGGGGCACTAACTATGGCTACACCTTC,CSVGTAGGTNYGYTF
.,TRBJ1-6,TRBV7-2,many,TGTGCCAGCAGCTTATTTGACAGGAGTAGATCACCCCTCCACTTT,CASSLFDRSRSPLHF